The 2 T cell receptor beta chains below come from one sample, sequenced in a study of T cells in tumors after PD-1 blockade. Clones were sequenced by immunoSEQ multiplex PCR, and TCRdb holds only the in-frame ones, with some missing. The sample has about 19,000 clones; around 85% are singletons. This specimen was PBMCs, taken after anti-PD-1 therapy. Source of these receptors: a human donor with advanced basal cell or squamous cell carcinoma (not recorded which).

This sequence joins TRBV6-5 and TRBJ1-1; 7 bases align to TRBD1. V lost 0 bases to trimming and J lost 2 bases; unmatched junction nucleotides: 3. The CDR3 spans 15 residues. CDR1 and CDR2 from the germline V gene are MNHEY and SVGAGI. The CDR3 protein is CASSYSGTDNTEAFF. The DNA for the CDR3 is TGTGCCAGCAGTTACTCCGGGACAGACAACACTGAAGCTTTCTTT.

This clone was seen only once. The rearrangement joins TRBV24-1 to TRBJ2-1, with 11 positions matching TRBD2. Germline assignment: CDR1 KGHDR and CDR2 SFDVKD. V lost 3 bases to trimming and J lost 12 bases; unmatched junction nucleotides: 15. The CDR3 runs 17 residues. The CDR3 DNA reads TGTGCCACCAGTGATCCGCTAGCGGGAGGTGGTGGGGCTGTGCAGTTCTTC. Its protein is CATSDPLAGGGGAVQFF.